This T cell receptor beta chain was documented in a study of early T cells in non-severe SARS-CoV-2 infection. Study-level points and caveats: Clonotype matching in VDJdb favored anti-spike CD8 responses and did not capture private and CD4 specificities.

In TCRdb, the 5' RACE reads were re-called with MiXCR into one record per CDR3 protein. This table holds just over 25,000 distinct CDR3 sequences, about 4.5% found once. Regarding this clonotype: Its antigen is not identified.

The CDR3 is 13 amino acids. The junction had 8 bases not matched to a gene; V was cut back by 5 bases and J by 11 bases. Germline CDR1 and CDR2: SGHTA and FQGNSA. The clonotype comes from an adult who was a healthcare worker with PCR-confirmed SARS-CoV-2 infection or an uninfected control (not recorded which). The V and J genes are TRBV7-2 and TRBJ1-1, with 10 bases identical to TRBD1. The sequenced sample was whole blood. DNA for the CDR3: TGTGCCAGCAGCCCTCAGACAGGGGGCGGGGCTTTCTTT. Its protein product is CASSPQTGGGAFF.